This T cell receptor beta chain was observed in a study of Graves' ophthalmopathy and Graves' hyperthyroidism (dated by TCRdb to the late 2010s). Regarding the research as a whole: Peripheral blood was collected at initial diagnosis, before any treatment. In total, approximately 130 blood samples were TCR-sequenced: fewer than 50 ophthalmopathy, around 75 hyperthyroidism and roughly 17 hyperthyroidism-to-ophthalmopathy patients. Following sampling, methimazole starting at 30 mg daily was administered to hyperthyroidism patients, and high-dose intravenous methylprednisolone was administered to ophthalmopathy patients. The study used signatures of the TCR beta repertoire to tell Graves' ophthalmopathy apart from Graves' hyperthyroidism and to predict which patients would progress to ophthalmopathy. To explore V-J signatures distinguishing ophthalmopathy from hyperthyroidism, a discovery set of roughly 98 patients (about 44 ophthalmopathy, roughly 55 stable hyperthyroidism) was enrolled. An independent validation cohort was composed of roughly 19 hyperthyroidism patients and approximately 15 patients who later progressed from hyperthyroidism to ophthalmopathy. In roughly 6 hyperthyroidism patients, the T-cell repertoires found in thyroid tissue were compared with those found in blood.

General findings and caveats noted by the study authors: Most expanded thyroid clonotypes with a frequency above 0.001 also appeared in blood, which suggests that blood repertoires may reflect the immune response in the thyroid. In cross-validation, the 13-signature model distinguished ophthalmopathy from stable hyperthyroidism with about 90% sensitivity and 81% to 83% specificity, and in the test set the corresponding values were roughly 80% and 76%. In validation, the model predicted ophthalmopathy progression with about 70% sensitivity and 72.22% specificity; roughly 11 predicted patients were CT-confirmed with GO in a median of approximately 6.2 months. Sample size was not statistically predetermined, and group allocation was not concealed from the investigators.

Remarks on this clonotype: What this receptor recognizes is not known. No much larger clonotype is one base removed from it; base qualities were not supplied.

A patient counted as having stable hyperthyroidism if there was no progression to ophthalmopathy within 18 months of follow-up. Hyperthyroidism patients were newly diagnosed, were aged 18 to 65 years, and had a disease duration under 2 months. Anyone with other autoimmune diseases, uncontrolled infections, pregnancy or lactation was excluded from the study. Clinical symptoms, serum thyroxine, TRAb, thyroid ultrasound and orbital computed tomography formed the basis of the diagnosis. Using Ficoll-Paque density gradient centrifugation, PBMCs were isolated from roughly 9.2 ml of fresh peripheral blood. Trizol reagent was used to extract the total RNA, and its quality was then checked on an Agilent 2100 Bioanalyzer. Counted from cysteine to phenylalanine, this CDR3 has 13 amino acids. Left in the record is the CDR3 DNA by itself, 39 bases read in frame from the first base. V is shortened by 3 bases, J by 3 bases, and the region joining them spans 8 bases.

TCR beta CDR3 regions were amplified from RNA transcripts for repertoire sequencing. A first-round RT-PCR used HTBI primers with the Qiagen OneStep RT-PCR kit, followed by a second-round multiplex PCR, size selection and purification. Sequencing of the libraries was carried out on an Illumina HiSeq2000 in paired-end mode with 100 bp reads. Per the authors' processing: SOAPnuke was used to process the reads, throwing out any read that had adapters, had uncalled bases, had a mean Phred below 15, or lacked an exact constant-primer or identifier match. High-quality paired reads were merged with COPE v1.2.5. Clonotypes were defined as unique nucleotide sequences and were aligned to IMGT TRB V, D and J references using MiTCR v1.1. The analysis was limited to V-J combinations with a frequency above 0.0001, which together covered just over 98% of the repertoires. A TCR clonal expansion and chaos score per V-J combination was defined as the ratio of F50 clonal expansion to chaos observed in the TCRdist matrix. Welch's t-statistics and random forest were used to reduce the features to 10 to 15 V-J combinations, which were then used as input to a naive Bayes classifier. The Morisita-Horn index was used to measure how similar the thyroid and blood repertoires were. TCRdb passed the public sequencing reads through fastp at Q25 and MiXCR, retaining productive beta sequences. Entries are consolidated by CDR3 protein sequence, retaining the most common genes and DNA. For this entry, the V and J calls and clone size follow TCRdb and not the study's own pipeline. This sample comprises about 390,000 distinct CDR3 sequences, roughly 17% of them detected only once. The ten largest clones capture 2.4% of the sample.

Sequencing used peripheral blood. The chain is assembled from TRBV12-3 or TRBV12-4 and TRBJ1-2, with the identity of the D gene unclear. This receptor was identified in an adult woman with stable Graves' hyperthyroidism. The DNA sequence is as follows: TGTGCCAGCAGTTTCCCCAACCACTATGGCTACACCTTC. It translates to CASSFPNHYGYTF.